This TCR beta chain was sequenced in a study of T cells expressing NK-cell markers. Across the study: The study drew TCR beta repertoires from sorted CD3+CD56+NKG2C+, CD3+CD56+NKG2C- and CD3+CD56-NKG2C+ T cells. General observations from the study: In 5 to 7 donors, dominant NKG2C+ clonotypes were about 1.0-7.5% of CD8+ T cells.

UMI-tagged 5'RACE template switching yielded the TCR beta cDNA. TCRdb re-called the 5' RACE reads and gives one entry per CDR3 protein, without DNA. This repertoire comprises roughly 420,000 distinct CDR3 sequences; its ten largest clones make up 7.3%. A remark on this clonotype: The antigen remains unidentified.

The CDR3 covers 15 residues. The germline V gene encodes CDR1 MDHEN and CDR2 SYDVKM. Material for sequencing was blood T cells: a sorted CD56 or NKG2C T cell subset, CD4+ or CD8+ T cells, or bulk PBMC T cells (not recorded which). This rearrangement joins TRBV28 to TRBJ1-5. This receptor was taken from a woman aged 18 to 75 in good health. The CDR3 region is CASTLGGLSNQPQHF.